This T cell receptor (beta chain) was found in a study of Ad26.COV2.S vaccination and SARS-CoV-2 variants. As for the study in general: Ad26.COV2.S shots went into the muscle once or twice, 56 days apart.

Trimming took off 1 base at V and 2 bases at J, with 8 bases between the two ends. Per germline, CDR1 SEHNR and CDR2 FQNEAQ (reference sequence). This CDR3 has 14 amino acids. Sample treatment: 15 to 20 received Ad26.COV2.S at low or high dose, single or two shots; about 5 received placebo; per-sample allocation not given. Day 63 following the first vaccine or placebo injection was when the samples were taken. Wuhan-strain SARS-CoV-2 spike was expressed by the Ad26 vector that made up the vaccine. Produced via immunoSEQ multiplex PCR; TCRdb's table is partial and in-frame only. Of some 320,000 clones in the sample, around 83% were seen once.

This receptor was taken from a person between 18 and 59 years old who received the Ad26.COV2.S COVID-19 vaccine or a placebo. The gene calls are TRBV7-9 and TRBJ2-5; D remains unclear. The sequences come from peripheral blood, collected in a trial of Ad26.COV2.S vaccine versus placebo. DNA for the CDR3: TGTGCCAGCAGCTTAGTCACTTATCAAGAGACCCAGTACTTC. Protein product: CASSLVTYQETQYF.